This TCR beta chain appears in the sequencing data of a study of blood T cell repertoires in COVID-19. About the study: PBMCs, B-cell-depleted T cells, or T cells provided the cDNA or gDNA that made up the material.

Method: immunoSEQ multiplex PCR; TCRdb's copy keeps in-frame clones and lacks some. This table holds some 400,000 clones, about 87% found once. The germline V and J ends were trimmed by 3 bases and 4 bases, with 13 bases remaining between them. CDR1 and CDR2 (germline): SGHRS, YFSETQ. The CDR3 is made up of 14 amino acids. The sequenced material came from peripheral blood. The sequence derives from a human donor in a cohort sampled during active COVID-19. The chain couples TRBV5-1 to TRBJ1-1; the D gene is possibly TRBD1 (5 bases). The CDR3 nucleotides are TGCGCCAGCAGCTCGGATTTTCAGGGCACTGAAGCTTTCTTT. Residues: CASSSDFQGTEAFF. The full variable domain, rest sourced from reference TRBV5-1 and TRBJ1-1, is KAGVTQTPRYLIKTRGQQVTLSCSPISGHRSVSWYQQTPGQGLQFLFEYFSETQRNKGNFPGRFSGRQFSNSRSEMNVSTLELGDSALYLCASSSDFQGTEAFFGQGTRLTVV.